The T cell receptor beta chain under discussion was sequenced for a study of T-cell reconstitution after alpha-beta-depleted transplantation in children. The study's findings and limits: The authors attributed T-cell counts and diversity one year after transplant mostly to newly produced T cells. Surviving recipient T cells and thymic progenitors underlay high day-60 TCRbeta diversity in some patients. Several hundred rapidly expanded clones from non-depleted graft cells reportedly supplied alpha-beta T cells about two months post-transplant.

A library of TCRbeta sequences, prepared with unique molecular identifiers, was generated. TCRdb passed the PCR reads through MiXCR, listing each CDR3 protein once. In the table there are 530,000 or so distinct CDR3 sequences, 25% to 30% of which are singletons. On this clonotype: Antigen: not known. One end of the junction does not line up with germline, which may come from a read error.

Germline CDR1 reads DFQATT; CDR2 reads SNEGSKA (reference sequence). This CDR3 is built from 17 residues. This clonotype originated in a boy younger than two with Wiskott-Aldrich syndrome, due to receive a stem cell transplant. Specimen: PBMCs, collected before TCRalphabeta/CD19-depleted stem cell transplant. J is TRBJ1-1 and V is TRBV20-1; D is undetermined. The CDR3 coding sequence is TGCAGTGCTAGAGATTGGATGGGAAAGGGTGAAGGCACTGAAGCTTTCTTC. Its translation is CSARDWMGKGEGTEAFF.